This T cell receptor (beta chain) was sequenced for a study of cytomegalovirus exposure and HLA in healthy donors. Study overall: It was reported in a later analysis that the 95 to 150 validation repertoires used the same platform as the roughly 700 first-cohort repertoires. Study-level points and caveats: Confirmation was obtained in vitro that a few CMV-associated chains are specific for CMV antigens. The study designated 150 or so TCR beta chains cytomegalovirus-associated. A classifier reportedly called cytomegalovirus status with high sensitivity and specificity.

Measured with immunoSEQ multiplex PCR; TCRdb has only the in-frame clones, and not every one. The sample records roughly 190,000 clones, roughly 86% being singletons. With respect to this clone: Its cognate antigen is unknown.

Trimming removed 2 bases at V and 4 bases at J, with 8 bases between. The CDR3 covers 13 residues. Germline assignment: CDR1 MNHEY and CDR2 SVGAGI. The sequencing input was PBMCs. The receptor was derived from a man aged 25 to 40 in good health and CMV-seropositive. This chain links TRBV6-5 with TRBJ1-1; unclear D gene. In nucleotides, the CDR3 is TGTGCCAGCAGTTACGGTACGCTCACTGAAGCTTTCTTT. It codes for CASSYGTLTEAFF.